Listed here are 5 T cell receptor beta chains from one sample, sequenced in a study of blood T cell repertoires in COVID-19. Sequencing used immunoSEQ multiplex PCR; TCRdb keeps in-frame clones, though not all of them. The table records 300,000 or so clones, around 90% of them present only once. Sequencing used peripheral blood. These TCRs come from a woman aged 40 to 49 with acute or convalescent COVID-19.

The rearrangement joins TRBV4-1 to TRBJ1-4; D is undetermined. The V gene lost 4 bases and the J gene lost 10 bases, with 16 bases spanning the gap. Germline V gene data show CDR1 as MGHRA and CDR2 as YSYEKL. The CDR3 runs 14 residues. This chain's CDR3 is CASSPVGGSGKLFF. The CDR3 nucleotides are TGCGCCAGCAGCCCCGTTGGAGGGAGCGGAAAACTGTTTTTT.

This chain links TRBV18 with TRBJ2-6; D may be TRBD1 (6 bases). Germline V gene lookup returns CDR1 KGHSH and CDR2 LQKENI. V was trimmed by 3 bases and J by 0 bases, leaving 9 bases between them. CDR3 size: 16 residues. The chain's CDR3 is CASSPKGDSGANVLTF. DNA for the CDR3: TGTGCCAGCTCACCTAAGGGGGACTCTGGGGCCAACGTCCTGACTTTC.

The V call is TRBV24-1, the J call TRBJ2-1, with TRBD1 identical over 9 bases. Germline trimming cut 4 bases from V and 5 bases from J; bases unmatched to any gene: 8. CDR1 is KGHDR, CDR2 SFDVKD, per germline. The CDR3 is made up of 16 amino acids. CDR3 bases: TGTGCCACCAGTGACCCCGGGACAGGGCCCCACAATGAGCAGTTCTTC. Amino acids: CATSDPGTGPHNEQFF.

The chain joins TRBV6-6 to TRBJ2-3; 9 positions agree with TRBD2. V shed 6 bases and J 8 bases; nucleotides not matched to a gene: 0. The CDR3 covers 11 residues. Germline values: CDR1 MNHNY, CDR2 SVGAGI (reference sequence). Here the CDR3 DNA reads TGTGCCAGCAGGACTAGCGGTACGCAGTATTTT. Its protein product is CASRTSGTQYF.

The J gene is TRBJ1-5, the V gene TRBV9; tentative D call: TRBD1 (5 bases). The CDR3 is made up of 15 amino acids. V shed 0 bases and J shed 2 bases, with 9 bases lying between them. Germline V gives CDR1 SGDLS, CDR2 YYNGEE. The CDR3: CASSVGTGGNQPQHF. In nucleotides, the CDR3 is TGTGCCAGCAGCGTAGGAACAGGAGGCAATCAGCCCCAGCATTTT.